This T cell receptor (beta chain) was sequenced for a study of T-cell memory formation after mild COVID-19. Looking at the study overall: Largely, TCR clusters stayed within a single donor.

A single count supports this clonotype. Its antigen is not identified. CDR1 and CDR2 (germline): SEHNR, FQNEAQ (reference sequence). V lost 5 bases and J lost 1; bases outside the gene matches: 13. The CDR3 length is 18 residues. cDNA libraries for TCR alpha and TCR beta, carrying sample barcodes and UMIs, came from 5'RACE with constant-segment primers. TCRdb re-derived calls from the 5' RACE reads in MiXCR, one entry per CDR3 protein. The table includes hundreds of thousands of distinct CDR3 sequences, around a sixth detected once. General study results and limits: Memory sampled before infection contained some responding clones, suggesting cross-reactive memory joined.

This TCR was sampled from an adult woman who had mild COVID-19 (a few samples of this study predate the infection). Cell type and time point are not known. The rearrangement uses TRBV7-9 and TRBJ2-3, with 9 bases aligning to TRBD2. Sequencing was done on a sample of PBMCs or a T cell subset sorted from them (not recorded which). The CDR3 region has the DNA TGTGCCAGCAGCACAACGACAACAGCGGGAGGAGGCACAGATACGCAGTATTTT. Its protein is CASSTTTTAGGGTDTQYF.